This T cell receptor (beta chain) was documented in a study of blood T cell repertoires in COVID-19. Authors' processing steps: Reference gene primer amplification gave nucleated cell count estimates. Data came from immunoSEQ multiplex PCR; TCRdb stores just in-frame clones and leaves some out. That table gives V, J and clone size, and the DNA gave D and trimming. The sample consists of about 50,000 clones, more than 80% of them appearing once. The germline V gene has CDR1 MGHRA and CDR2 YSYEKL. V shed 0 bases and J shed 4 bases, with 18 bases lying between them. The CDR3 contains 17 residues. Sequences were obtained from peripheral blood. This sequence originates from a man between 60 and 70 years old with acute or convalescent COVID-19. The chain has TRBV4-1 and TRBJ1-2, with D perhaps TRBD1 (6 bases). The CDR3 loop is CASSQDLVFTRGYGYTF. Written as DNA, the CDR3 is TGCGCCAGCAGCCAAGATCTAGTATTCACCAGGGGCTATGGCTACACCTTC.